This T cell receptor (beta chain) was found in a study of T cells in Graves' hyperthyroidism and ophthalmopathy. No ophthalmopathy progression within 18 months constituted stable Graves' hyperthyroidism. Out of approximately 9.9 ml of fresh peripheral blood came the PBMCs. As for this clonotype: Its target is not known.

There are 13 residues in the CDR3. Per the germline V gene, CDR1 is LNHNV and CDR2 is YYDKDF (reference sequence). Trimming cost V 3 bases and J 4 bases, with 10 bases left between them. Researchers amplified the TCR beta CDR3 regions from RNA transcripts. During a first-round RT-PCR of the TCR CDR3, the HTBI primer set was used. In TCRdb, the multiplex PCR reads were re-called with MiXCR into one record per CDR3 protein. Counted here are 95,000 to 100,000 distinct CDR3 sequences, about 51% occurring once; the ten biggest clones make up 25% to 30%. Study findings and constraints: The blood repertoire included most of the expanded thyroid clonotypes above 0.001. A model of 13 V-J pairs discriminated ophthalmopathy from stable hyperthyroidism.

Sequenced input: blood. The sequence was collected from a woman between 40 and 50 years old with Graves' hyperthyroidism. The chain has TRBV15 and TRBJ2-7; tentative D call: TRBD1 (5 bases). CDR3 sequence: CATSSHRSYEQYF. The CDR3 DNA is TGTGCCACCAGCAGCCACAGGTCTTACGAGCAGTACTTC.